These 3 T cell receptor beta chains were all obtained from the same sample, sequenced in a study of memory CD4+ T cells and cytomegalovirus serostatus. Single viable CD3+CD4+CD8-CD45RO+ cells were sorted as the memory CD4+ T cells. The table came from immunoSEQ multiplex PCR; TCRdb's copy has only in-frame clones and leaves some out. The data show tens of thousands of clones, around 79% seen once. Sequencing was performed on memory CD4+ T cells from blood. All receptors derive from an adult in good health and CMV-seropositive.

The V call is TRBV28, the J call TRBJ1-2; possible D gene TRBD1, 6 bases. CDR1 MDHEN and CDR2 SYDVKM come from the germline V gene. Trimming cost V 3 bases and J 6 bases, with 14 bases left between them. The CDR3 sequence is 14 residues long. The CDR3 DNA sequence: TGTGCCAGCAGTTTTACAGGGAGTGTGAATGGCTACACCTTC. It yields the protein CASSFTGSVNGYTF.

The chain has TRBV6-6 and TRBJ1-5; 8 nucleotides line up with TRBD1. The CDR3 has 14 residues. From germline, CDR1 is MNHNY and CDR2 SVGAGI (reference sequence). V dropped 6 bases and J dropped 4; count of bases not matched to a gene: 5. The CDR3: CASSLQGENQPQHF. The CDR3 DNA reads TGTGCCAGCAGCCTACAGGGGGAGAATCAGCCCCAGCATTTT.

The V and J genes are TRBV6-1 and TRBJ1-2, with D possibly TRBD1 on 6 matching bases. Trimming took 1 base from V and 4 from J, leaving 22 bases between them. Germline V gene data show CDR1 as MNHNS and CDR2 as SASEGT. The CDR3 contains 18 residues. The CDR3 reads CASSEVFPFGGLSYGYTF. Here the CDR3 DNA reads TGTGCCAGCAGTGAAGTTTTCCCATTTGGGGGGCTAAGCTATGGCTACACCTTC.